The present T cell receptor (beta chain) was sequenced within a study of spatial heterogeneity in lung cancer. Study in general: Sequences of the beta chain were consistently detected in greater numbers than alpha-chain sequences.

One entry per CDR3 protein, called by TCRdb with MiXCR from the 5' RACE reads. The table records around 89,000 distinct CDR3 sequences, approximately 12% of them present only once. This clonotype was detected a few times. Between the trimmed V and J ends, which lost 2 bases and 7 bases, there was a span of 11 bases. This CDR3 is 13 amino acids long. The germline gives CDR1 MNHEY, CDR2 SVGEGT. Time point indicated: sample taken at primary tumor resection. The donors, 70 or so patients with untreated early-stage non-small cell lung cancer, provided the samples. The starting material was PBMCs, obtained at surgery. This TCR derives from a male donor with early-stage non-small cell lung cancer. J is TRBJ1-1 and V is TRBV6-2 or TRBV6-3; D unclear. As DNA, the CDR3 is TGTGCCAGCAGTTACGGGGAATTAAATGAAGCTTTCTTT. Residues: CASSYGELNEAFF.